This entry lists 13 T cell receptor beta chains sequenced from one sample in a study of breast tumors, draining lymph nodes, adjacent tissues. MiXCR, applied by TCRdb to the multiplex PCR reads, yields one record per CDR3 protein. The sample carries some 25,000 distinct CDR3 sequences, 23% recorded once. The sample taken for sequencing was breast tumor tissue. These TCRs come from a female donor with breast cancer. Some clones in this sample may be carry-over from other donors' samples.

Comments on this clonotype: With a much larger clone just one base away, this may be a read error. DNA for the CDR3: TGTGCCAGCAGTGGGCCCAGAAGTGAAAAACTGTTTTTT. Translating it yields CASSGPRSEKLFF. The rearrangement uses TRBV2 and TRBJ1-4; D is unresolved. CDR1 is SNHLY, CDR2 FYNNEI, per germline. Trimming took off 4 bases at V and 7 bases at J, with 10 bases between the two ends. This CDR3 contains 13 residues.

The J gene is TRBJ2-1, the V gene TRBV20-1; D gene unclear. The germline CDR1 and CDR2 sequences are DFQATT and SNEGSKA (reference sequence). Deletions cut 6 bases from V and 1 base from J, with 4 bases between. This CDR3 has 11 residues. DNA of the CDR3: TGCAGTGCCAGGTCCTACAATGAGCAGTTCTTC. It translates to CSARSYNEQFF.

On this clonotype: One end of the junction does not line up with germline, which may come from a read error. The rearrangement links TRBV5-1 to TRBJ2-1; D is unclear. The length of the CDR3 is 13 residues. CDR1 SGHRS and CDR2 YFSETQ come from the germline V gene. The CDR3 spells CAGSLALHNEQLF. The CDR3 DNA follows: TGCGCCGGCAGCTTGGCCCTACACAATGAGCAGCTCTTC.

V usage is TRBV15 and J usage is TRBJ1-4; D possibly corresponds to TRBD1 (5 bases). Trimming stripped 3 bases from V and 10 bases from J, with 18 bases between. This CDR3 contains 15 residues. CDR1 LNHNV and CDR2 YYDKDF come from the germline V gene (reference sequence). The CDR3 bases are TGTGCCACCAGCAGCCCCGGGACGGATCTTCCAAAACTGTTTTTT. It is translated as CATSSPGTDLPKLFF.

This clonotype occurred many times. The chain combines TRBV5-1 with TRBJ1-2; TRBD1 matches 10 bases. The germline V gene encodes CDR1 SGHRS and CDR2 YFSETQ. The CDR3 spans 15 residues. V lost 1 base and J lost 3; bases outside the gene matches: 3. CDR3 protein: CASSLIGTGDYGYTF. The CDR3 DNA is TGCGCCAGCAGCTTGATTGGGACAGGGGACTATGGCTACACCTTC. Supplemented by reference TRBV5-1 and TRBJ1-2, the full variable domain reads KAGVTQTPRYLIKTRGQQVTLSCSPISGHRSVSWYQQTPGQGLQFLFEYFSETQRNKGNFPGRFSGRQFSNSRSEMNVSTLELGDSALYLCASSLIGTGDYGYTFGSGTRLTVV.

In its sample, this clonotype was seen many times. V gene TRBV3-1 combines with J gene TRBJ1-2; weak D call: TRBD1 (6 bases). Germline values: CDR1 LGHDT, CDR2 YNNKEL (reference sequence). This CDR3 comprises 15 residues. The V gene lost 0 bases and the J gene lost 3 bases, with 11 bases spanning the gap. The CDR3 sequence: CASSQDLHRDYGYTF. The CDR3 bases are TGTGCCAGCAGCCAAGATCTTCACAGGGACTATGGCTACACCTTC.

This clonotype came up many times. The chain uses TRBV12-3 or TRBV12-4 and TRBJ2-1; D remains unclear. V lost 1 base, J lost 7 bases, and 5 bases lay in between. The CDR3 runs to 12 residues. CDR3 sequence (DNA): TGTGCCAGCAGTTTAGGTATAAATGAGCAGTTCTTC. It codes for CASSLGINEQFF.

This clonotype is medium-sized in the sample. The genes are TRBV20-1 and TRBJ2-1, with a possible D match to TRBD2 (6 bases). Per the germline V gene, CDR1 is DFQATT and CDR2 is SNEGSKA (reference sequence). The CDR3 has 12 residues. Trimming took off 2 bases at V and 15 bases at J, with 17 bases between the two ends. CDR3 loop: CSARYVPGVVFF. CDR3 bases: TGCAGTGCTAGATATGTTCCGGGAGTTGTGTTCTTC.

V usage is TRBV4-3 and J usage is TRBJ1-2; D perhaps matches TRBD1 (5 bases). The length of the CDR3 is 15 residues. Germline CDR1 LGHNA, CDR2 YSLEER. V was cut by 0 bases and J by 3 bases, with 11 bases left in between. The DNA of the CDR3 is TGCGCCAGCAGCCAAGATACGGGACCCCACTATGGCTACACCTTC. This gives the protein CASSQDTGPHYGYTF.

This clonotype was picked up many times. The chain has TRBV6-6 and TRBJ2-7; 12 bases line up with TRBD2. This CDR3 contains 19 residues. With 2 bases clipped from V and 4 bases from J, the junction kept 15 bases outside the gene matches. Germline CDR1 is MNHNY and CDR2 is SVGAGI (reference sequence). CDR3 residues: CASSYGLGRTSGRPYEQYF. The CDR3 bases are TGTGCCAGCAGTTACGGCTTGGGCAGAACTAGCGGGAGGCCGTACGAGCAGTACTTC.

This rearrangement joins TRBV24-1 to TRBJ2-1; 7 nucleotides align to TRBD2. In germline, CDR1 is KGHDR, CDR2 SFDVKD. Losses at the gene ends were 7 bases for V and 9 bases for J; bases not matched to a gene: 17. The CDR3 consists of 16 residues. In DNA, the CDR3 is TGTGCCACCAGCCCATTTACCGGGACTACTATCGGTGAGCAGTTCTTC. Protein product: CATSPFTGTTIGEQFF.

For this clonotype: It may be a read error: a sequence one base away is much more abundant. V and J are TRBV6-6 and TRBJ1-2; perhaps TRBD1 as D (5 bases). V gave up 7 bases and J gave up 5 bases, with 14 bases separating them. The CDR3 sequence is 13 residues long. Germline lookup yields CDR1 MNHNY and CDR2 SVGAGI (reference sequence). The CDR3 sequence is CASIEGPPYGYTF. The CDR3 nucleotides are TGTGCCAGCATTGAGGGGCCTCCTTATGGCTACACCTTC.

The chain combines TRBV6-4 with TRBJ1-2; TRBD1 might be the D (6 bases). Trimming cost V 2 bases and J 5 bases, with 15 bases left between them. The CDR3 is 15 amino acids. CDR1 MRHNA and CDR2 SNTAGT come from the germline V gene. The CDR3 loop is CASSDDPGAGYGYTF. The DNA for the CDR3 is TGTGCCAGCAGTGACGATCCAGGGGCAGGGTATGGCTACACCTTC.